This T cell receptor (beta chain) appears in the sequencing data of a study of cytomegalovirus exposure and HLA in healthy donors. PCR was performed using 60 Vbeta and 13 Jbeta primers. This table comes from immunoSEQ multiplex PCR, and its TCRdb copy is limited to in-frame clones, with some not included. The top ten hold about 1.6% of the sample, which has about 160,000 clones, around 78% seen once. This clone was recorded once. Its target is not known. This CDR3 is 11 amino acids long. Between the trimmed V and J ends, which lost 3 bases and 10 bases, there was a span of 9 bases. From germline, CDR1 is SEHNR and CDR2 FQNEAQ (reference sequence). Study-wide points: Earlier results showed most TCR beta V segments being productive about 90% or about 30% of the time. What was likely a sequencing artifact was a cluster of highly shared sequence variants.

Sequencing used PBMCs. The chain has TRBV7-9 and TRBJ1-1, with a tentative D call TRBD1 (5 bases). This TCR came from a middle-aged man in good health and CMV-seronegative. Here the CDR3 DNA reads TGTGCCAGCAGCTTGGGCGGGGGAGCTTTCTTT. Translated, it gives CASSLGGGAFF.